This T cell receptor beta chain originates from a study of siplizumab effects on memory and regulatory T cells. Worth noting for this clone: The antigen is unknown.

Profiled with immunoSEQ multiplex PCR; TCRdb holds only in-frame clones, not every one. Of about 100,000 clones detected, 92% appear once; the ten largest clones hold about 0.7%. Study-wide results and caveats: The authors mapped only a minor fraction of alloreactive clones to unstimulated subsets.

Trimming removed 1 base from V and 1 base from J, with 8 bases in between. The germline V gene has CDR1 LNHNV and CDR2 YYDKDF (reference sequence). The CDR3 totals 15 residues. The receptor was isolated from a human donor in good health. The rearrangement joins TRBV15 to TRBJ2-1; D gene uncertain. The sample taken for sequencing was Tregs sorted from blood. This chain's CDR3 is CATSRVLVSYNEQFF. The CDR3 DNA reads TGTGCCACCAGCAGAGTTTTGGTGTCCTACAATGAGCAGTTCTTC.